This T cell receptor beta chain comes out of a study of glioma-infiltrating T cells after dendritic cell vaccination. Time point reported: after dendritic cell vaccination, including at tumor progression/relapse. This clone was observed a handful of times. Trimming took off 1 base at V and 8 bases at J, with 11 bases between the two ends. The germline V gene has CDR1 LGHNA and CDR2 YNFKEQ. The CDR3 has 13 amino acids. Assay used: immunoSEQ multiplex PCR; TCRdb lists only in-frame clones, some missing. The repertoire includes more than 55,000 clones, under 90% of them detected once, and roughly 8.5% sits in the top ten.

The origin of this receptor is a human donor with glioblastoma. The chain uses TRBV4-2 and TRBJ1-2; no clear D. The specimen was blood, collected after dendritic cell vaccination. The CDR3 DNA reads TGTGCCAGCAGCCAAGGATCCGGGTTCGGCTACACCTTC. Its translation: CASSQGSGFGYTF.